Below are 16 T cell receptor beta chains sequenced from a single sample in a study of OX40 agonist ivuxolimab in advanced cancers. This table comes from immunoSEQ multiplex PCR, and its TCRdb copy is limited to in-frame clones, with some not included. The sample lists 50,000 or so clones; about 86% were seen once. The sample consisted of CD4+ or CD8+ T cells sorted from blood, taken in a trial of the OX40 agonist ivuxolimab. Receptors were obtained from an adult with an advanced solid tumor such as melanoma, head and neck, liver or kidney cancer.

The genes are TRBV19 and TRBJ1-2; D possibly corresponds to TRBD1 (5 bases). The CDR3 loop spans 14 amino acids. V lost 4 bases, J lost 2 bases, and 11 bases lay in between. Germline V gene data show CDR1 as LNHDA and CDR2 as SQIVND (reference sequence). The CDR3 loop reads CASSKGLRNYGYTF. CDR3 nucleotide sequence: TGTGCCAGTAGTAAGGGACTGCGGAACTATGGCTACACCTTC.

The count of this clone is one. The rearrangement links TRBV5-1 to TRBJ1-1; possible D gene TRBD1, 5 bases. CDR1 and CDR2 (germline): SGHRS, YFSETQ. This CDR3 is 15 amino acids long. Trimming pared 5 bases from V and 3 bases from J, leaving 17 bases between. CDR3 sequence (DNA): TGCGCCAGCAGGGTTAACCCCGCGGGACACACTGAAGCTTTCTTT. This encodes CASRVNPAGHTEAFF.

The chain carries TRBV14 and TRBJ1-6, with no clear D. The CDR3 spans 17 residues. V was cut by 0 bases and J by 0 bases, with 9 bases left in between. The germline gives CDR1 SGHDN, CDR2 FVKESK. In DNA, the CDR3 is TGTGCCAGCAGCCAAGATCTTGGAAGCTCCTATAATTCACCCCTCCACTTT. Amino acid sequence: CASSQDLGSSYNSPLHF.

The J gene is TRBJ1-5, the V gene TRBV21-1; the D call of TRBD1 is as the table states it, not checked on the DNA. TRBV21-1 is noted as a pseudogene. This CDR3 comprises 22 residues. CDR3: CASSIRSGGGQVTFLFDQPQHF. The CDR3 region has the DNA TGTGCCAGCAGCATCAGATCAGGTGGGGGACAGGTGACCTTTCTTTTCGATCAGCCCCAGCATTTT.

The chain recombines TRBV5-1 with TRBJ1-5; possible D gene TRBD1, 5 bases. CDR1 is SGHRS and CDR2 is YFSETQ in the germline V gene. The CDR3 has 17 residues. Trimming pared 1 base from V and 2 bases from J, leaving 16 bases between. The CDR3 coding sequence is TGCGCCAGCAGCTTGTGGGGACGAGAGGACGGCAATCAGCCCCAGCATTTT. Its translation is CASSLWGREDGNQPQHF.

The J gene is TRBJ1-3, the V gene TRBV10-3, with 10 positions matching TRBD1. V lost 4 bases, J lost 0 bases, and 3 bases stayed unmatched. The CDR3 length is 16 residues. The germline gives CDR1 ENHRY, CDR2 SYGVKD. CDR3 DNA sequence: TGTGCCATCAGTGGGACAGGGGGGATCTCTGGAAACACCATATATTTT. Translating it yields CAISGTGGISGNTIYF.

V is TRBV11-2 and J is TRBJ1-3; D gene unclear. The germline V gene has CDR1 SGHAT and CDR2 FQNNGV. This CDR3 is built from 15 residues. The ends were cut back, 5 bases at V and 1 base at J, with 12 bases in the middle. CDR3 nucleotides: TGTGCCAGCAGCCACTCTATCGGGTCTGGAAACACCATATATTTT. Encoded protein: CASSHSIGSGNTIYF.

The gene calls are TRBV4-1 and TRBJ2-7; D gene unclear. This CDR3 region has 13 residues. The germline CDR1 and CDR2 sequences are MGHRA and YSYEKL. The ends were cut back, 0 bases at V and 4 bases at J, with 7 bases in the middle. The DNA for the CDR3 is TGCGCCAGCAGCCAAGATGAGCGTTACGAGCAGTACTTC. This codes for CASSQDERYEQYF.

The chain's CDR3 is CASSFFSGPRIGEQYF. CDR3 DNA sequence: TGTGCCAGCAGCTTTTTTTCCGGACCCCGTATTGGCGAGCAGTACTTC. This sequence joins TRBV5-8 and TRBJ2-7; D remains unclear. The CDR3 spans 16 residues. Germline loops: CDR1 SGHTS, CDR2 YDEGEE. Trimming shortened V by 2 bases and J by 6 bases, and 21 bases separated the two germline ends.

The chain carries TRBV7-8 and TRBJ2-1; TRBD2 agrees at 7 bases. This CDR3 spans 16 amino acids. The germline CDR1 and CDR2 sequences are SGHVS and FQNEAQ. The J segment lost 3 bases and the V segment lost 2 bases, leaving 7 bases of the junction unmatched. CDR3 protein: CASSLRRLASYNEQFF. The CDR3 coding sequence is TGTGCCAGCAGCTTAAGACGACTAGCTAGCTACAATGAGCAGTTCTTC.

The rearrangement joins TRBV7-9 to TRBJ2-5, with 7 positions matching TRBD2. The trim removed 5 bases at V and 4 bases at J, leaving 7 bases unmatched. The CDR3 covers 14 residues. Germline CDR1 and CDR2: SEHNR and FQNEAQ (reference sequence). The CDR3 nucleotides are TGTGCCAGCAGCCCCGGGGGGTGGGGAGAGACCCAGTACTTC. It encodes CASSPGGWGETQYF.

This chain connects TRBV4-1 to TRBJ2-6; TRBD1 is a possible D gene (6 bases). V was trimmed by 2 bases and J by 3 bases, leaving 17 bases between them. Germline V lookup: CDR1 MGHRA, CDR2 YSYEKL. The CDR3 is 18 residues long. CDR3 loop: CASSQPHTGIGGANVLTF. CDR3 sequence (DNA): TGCGCCAGCAGCCAACCCCATACAGGGATCGGTGGGGCCAACGTCCTGACTTTC.

The chain links TRBV9 to TRBJ1-3; D is ambiguous. Trimming removed 0 bases at V and 5 bases at J, with 6 bases between. Germline V gene sequence: CDR1 SGDLS, CDR2 YYNGEE. This CDR3 comprises 13 residues. This CDR3 reads CASSVEGRNTIYF. CDR3 bases: TGTGCCAGCAGCGTAGAGGGTCGAAACACCATATATTTT.

The CDR3 sequence: CASSTTSGRYEQYF. Written as DNA, the CDR3 is TGTGCCAGCAGCACTACTAGCGGGAGGTACGAGCAGTACTTC. V and J are TRBV7-2 and TRBJ2-7; TRBD2 matches at 12 bases. This CDR3 is 14 amino acids long. V lost 5 bases and J lost 4; bases outside the gene matches: 3. Germline V gene sequence: CDR1 SGHTA, CDR2 FQGNSA.

The chain links TRBV7-9 to TRBJ2-4, with D tentatively TRBD1 or TRBD2 (6 bases each). This CDR3 has 15 amino acids. Trimming shortened V by 7 bases and J by 3 bases, and 16 bases separated the two germline ends. The germline CDR1 and CDR2 sequences are SEHNR and FQNEAQ (reference sequence). DNA of the CDR3: TGTGCCAGCACCCCTTTGGGGGGCGTCAAAAACATTCAGTACTTC. This sequence encodes CASTPLGGVKNIQYF.

V usage is TRBV6-1 and J usage is TRBJ2-7, with TRBD1 matching over 8 bases. CDR1 is MNHNS and CDR2 is SASEGT in the germline V gene. V lost 6 bases, J lost 0 bases, and 7 bases stayed unmatched. The CDR3 covers 15 residues. CDR3 nucleotides: TGTGCCAGCAGCCCTAGGACAGGGAACTCCTACGAGCAGTACTTC. Encoded protein: CASSPRTGNSYEQYF.